These T cell receptor beta chains were read from a single sample in a study of Graves' ophthalmopathy and Graves' hyperthyroidism. TCRdb re-derived calls from the multiplex PCR reads in MiXCR, one entry per CDR3 protein. The repertoire consists of about 210,000 distinct CDR3 sequences, with over 25% occurring once and the leading ten covering around 10%. Sequenced material: peripheral blood. These receptors were taken from a man in his fifties or sixties with Graves' ophthalmopathy. CDR3s include the opening cysteine and the closing phenylalanine or tryptophan. Fields, in order: V gene, J gene, D gene, clone size, CDR3 protein, CDR3 DNA. D genes are given only for firm matches. Rows give clone size only sometimes, using once, few, many, or a class for an expanded clone.

V gene: TRBV25-1
J gene: TRBJ2-7
D gene: NA
clone size: many
CDR3 protein: CASSRGANSYEQYF
CDR3 DNA: TGTGCCAGCTCCAGGGGCGCAAACTCCTACGAGCAGTACTTC

V gene: TRBV28
J gene: TRBJ2-5
D gene: NA
clone size: NA
CDR3 protein: CASRMGGTHETQYF
CDR3 DNA: TGTGCCAGCAGGATGGGCGGGACACACGAGACCCAGTACTTC

V gene: TRBV28
J gene: TRBJ1-2
D gene: NA
clone size: NA
CDR3 protein: CASSLIPGSNYGYTF
CDR3 DNA: TGTGCCAGCAGTTTAATCCCGGGATCTAACTATGGCTACACCTTC

V gene: TRBV6-5
J gene: TRBJ1-5
D gene: NA
clone size: many
CDR3 protein: CASRPPGGPQHF
CDR3 DNA: TGTGCCAGCAGACCCCCGGGGGGGCCCCAGCATTTT

V gene: TRBV18
J gene: TRBJ1-5
D gene: NA
clone size: many
CDR3 protein: CASSPDRNQPQHF
CDR3 DNA: TGTGCCAGCAGTCCTGACAGGAATCAGCCCCAGCATTTT

V gene: TRBV11-2
J gene: TRBJ2-5
D gene: TRBD2
clone size: many
CDR3 protein: CASSFYPREVQETQYF
CDR3 DNA: TGTGCCAGCAGCTTTTACCCACGGGAGGTACAAGAGACCCAGTACTTC

V gene: TRBV19
J gene: TRBJ2-7
D gene: TRBD1
clone size: many
CDR3 protein: CASSGRQGTYEQYF
CDR3 DNA: TGTGCCAGTAGCGGGCGACAGGGAACCTACGAGCAGTACTTC

V gene: TRBV19
J gene: TRBJ2-2
D gene: TRBD2
clone size: many
CDR3 protein: CASSITSGSVGELFF
CDR3 DNA: TGTGCCAGTAGTATAACTAGCGGGAGTGTCGGGGAGCTGTTTTTT

V gene: TRBV15
J gene: TRBJ2-5
D gene: NA
clone size: NA
CDR3 protein: CATSRDGTQYF
CDR3 DNA: TGTGCCACCAGCAGAGACGGGACCCAGTACTTC

V gene: TRBV6-2/TRBV6-3
J gene: TRBJ2-7
D gene: TRBD2
clone size: few
CDR3 protein: CASSYGTGSGRWSSYEQYF
CDR3 DNA: TGTGCCAGCAGTTACGGCACGGGAAGCGGGAGGTGGAGCTCCTACGAGCAGTACTTC

V gene: TRBV6-1
J gene: TRBJ2-4
D gene: NA
clone size: NA
CDR3 protein: CASSTSGAGVGNIQYF
CDR3 DNA: TGTGCCAGCAGCACCTCGGGGGCGGGAGTAGGTAACATTCAGTACTTC

V gene: TRBV6-5
J gene: TRBJ2-6
D gene: NA
clone size: many
CDR3 protein: CASSYSAGLPGANVLTF
CDR3 DNA: TGTGCCAGCAGTTACTCGGCAGGCCTACCTGGGGCCAACGTCCTGACTTTC

V gene: TRBV19
J gene: TRBJ1-5
D gene: TRBD1
clone size: many
CDR3 protein: CARDYRGRDQPQHF
CDR3 DNA: TGTGCCAGAGACTACAGGGGACGGGATCAGCCCCAGCATTTT

V gene: TRBV7-2
J gene: TRBJ2-5
D gene: TRBD2
clone size: many
CDR3 protein: CASSYPGVSGTAGRGGETQYF
CDR3 DNA: TGTGCCAGCAGCTACCCGGGGGTATCAGGGACGGCCGGGAGGGGGGGAGAGACCCAGTACTTC

V gene: TRBV6-1
J gene: TRBJ2-7
D gene: NA
clone size: NA
CDR3 protein: CASSEGGAGSYEQYF
CDR3 DNA: TGTGCCAGCAGTGAGGGGGGAGCAGGATCCTACGAGCAGTACTTC

V gene: TRBV12-3/TRBV12-4
J gene: TRBJ1-2
D gene: TRBD1
clone size: many
CDR3 protein: CASKTGADLGGYTF
CDR3 DNA: TGTGCCAGCAAGACAGGGGCCGACTTGGGAGGCTACACCTTC

V gene: TRBV6-5
J gene: TRBJ1-4
D gene: NA
clone size: NA
CDR3 protein: CASSYQGEEKLFF
CDR3 DNA: TGTGCCAGCAGTTACCAAGGGGAAGAAAAACTGTTTTTT

V gene: TRBV12-3/TRBV12-4
J gene: TRBJ2-2
D gene: NA
clone size: many
CDR3 protein: CASSPSSNTGELFF
CDR3 DNA: TGTGCCAGCAGTCCCTCCTCGAACACCGGGGAGCTGTTTTTT

V gene: TRBV6-2/TRBV6-3
J gene: TRBJ2-7
D gene: NA
clone size: NA
CDR3 protein: CASSYSARTANSYEQYF
CDR3 DNA: TGTGCCAGCAGTTACTCAGCTCGAACAGCAAATTCCTACGAGCAGTACTTC

V gene: TRBV28
J gene: TRBJ2-5
D gene: TRBD1
clone size: NA
CDR3 protein: CASRPDRAGGETQYF
CDR3 DNA: TGTGCCAGCAGACCTGACAGGGCTGGGGGAGAGACCCAGTACTTC